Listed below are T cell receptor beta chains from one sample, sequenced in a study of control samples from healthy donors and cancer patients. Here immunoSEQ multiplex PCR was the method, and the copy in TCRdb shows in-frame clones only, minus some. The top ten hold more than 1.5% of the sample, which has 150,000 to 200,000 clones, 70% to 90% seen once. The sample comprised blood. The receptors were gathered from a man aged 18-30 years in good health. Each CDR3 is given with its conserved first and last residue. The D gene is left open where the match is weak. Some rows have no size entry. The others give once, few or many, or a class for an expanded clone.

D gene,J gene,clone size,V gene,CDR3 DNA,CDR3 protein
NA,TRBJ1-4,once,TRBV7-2,TGTGCCAGCAGCTTAAAGCAACAGTCTAATGAAAAACTGTTTTTT,CASSLKQQSNEKLFF
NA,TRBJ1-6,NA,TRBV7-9,TGTGCCATCAAATTAGACGGGAAAGCGTCACCCCTCCACTTT,CAIKLDGKASPLHF
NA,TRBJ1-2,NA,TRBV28,TGTGCCGCAAACCCCGGGGATGGCTACACCTTC,CAANPGDGYTF
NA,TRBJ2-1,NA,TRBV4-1,TGCGCCAGCAGCCAAGACGCAGGGGGGAATGAGCAGTTCTTC,CASSQDAGGNEQFF
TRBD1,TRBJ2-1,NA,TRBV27,TGTGCCAGCAGTCTACAGGGGAGCTCCTACAATGAGCAGTTCTTC,CASSLQGSSYNEQFF
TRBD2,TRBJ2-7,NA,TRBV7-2,TGTGCCAGCAGCTGGCGGGGGGCCTCCTACGAGCAGTACTTC,CASSWRGASYEQYF
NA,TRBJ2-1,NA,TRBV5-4,TGTGCCAGCAGCCTAGACCCTGAAGAGGATGAGCAGTTCTTC,CASSLDPEEDEQFF
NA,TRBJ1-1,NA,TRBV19,TGTGCCAGTAGTCCACGATTAACAGGGCTATGGACTGAAGCTTTCTTT,CASSPRLTGLWTEAFF
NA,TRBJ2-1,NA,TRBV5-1,TGCGCCAGCGGACCAGGAACGAATGAGCAGTTCTTC,CASGPGTNEQFF
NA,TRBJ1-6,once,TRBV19,TGTGCCAGTAGTGCCGGGGTGAATAATTCACCCCTCCACTTT,CASSAGVNNSPLHF
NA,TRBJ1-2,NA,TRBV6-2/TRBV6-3,TGTGCCAGCAGTGGGGCCGGGACTCCAGTCGGAGGCTACACCTTC,CASSGAGTPVGGYTF
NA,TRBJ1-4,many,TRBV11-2,TGTGCCAGCAGCTTAGTAGTAACCAGGGACTTCGGCGAAAAACTGTTTTTT,CASSLVVTRDFGEKLFF
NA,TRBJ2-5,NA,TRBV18,TGTGCCAGCTCACCGGGGGGCCGGACCCAGTACTTC,CASSPGGRTQYF
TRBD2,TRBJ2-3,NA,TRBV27,TGTGCCAGCAGTGGTGACAGTCCCCTCAGCGGGGGGATCACAGATACGCAGTATTTT,CASSGDSPLSGGITDTQYF
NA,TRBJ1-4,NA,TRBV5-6,TGTGCCAGCAGCTATATCCCGGGGGGGGCGTTGGAGGAAAAACTGTTTTTT,CASSYIPGGALEEKLFF
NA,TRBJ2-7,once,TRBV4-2,TGTGCCAGCAGCCAAGGCGACCGGGGTGGGTACGAGCAGTACTTC,CASSQGDRGGYEQYF
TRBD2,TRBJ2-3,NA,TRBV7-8,TGTGCCAGCAGCTTAGAGGGACTAAGATCCACAGATACGCAGTATTTT,CASSLEGLRSTDTQYF
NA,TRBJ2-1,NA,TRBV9,TGTGCCAGCAGCCCCCTGAACAGAAACTCCTACAATGAGCAGTTCTTC,CASSPLNRNSYNEQFF
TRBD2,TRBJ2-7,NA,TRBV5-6,TGTGCCAGCAGCTTGGGACTAGCCGACGAGCAGTACTTC,CASSLGLADEQYF
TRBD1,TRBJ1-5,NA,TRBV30,TGTGCCTGGAGTGGTAACAGGGGAAAAAAAAATCAGCCCCAGCATTTT,CAWSGNRGKKNQPQHF
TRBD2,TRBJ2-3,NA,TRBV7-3,TGTGCCAGCAGCTTCGGGACTAGCGAAGATACGCAGTATTTT,CASSFGTSEDTQYF
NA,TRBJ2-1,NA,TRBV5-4,TGTGCCAGCAGCTTGAATGAAGGCGGCAATGAGCAGTTCTTC,CASSLNEGGNEQFF
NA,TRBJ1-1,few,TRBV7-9,TGTGCCAGCAGCACACCCCTGGCTAGTCGGGGCACTGAAGCTTTCTTT,CASSTPLASRGTEAFF
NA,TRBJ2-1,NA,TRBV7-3,TGTGCCAGCAGCCCCAGAGGTGTGGGGGGGCTCTACAATGAGCAGTTCTTC,CASSPRGVGGLYNEQFF
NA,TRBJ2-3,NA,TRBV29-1,TGCAGCGTTTTGGGGGGCGGGGCAGATACGCAGTATTTT,CSVLGGGADTQYF
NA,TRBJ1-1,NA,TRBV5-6,TGTGCCAGCAGCTTTGGACCCGACATTGTAGGTGTGGGCACTGAAGCTTTCTTT,CASSFGPDIVGVGTEAFF
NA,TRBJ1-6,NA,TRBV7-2,TGTGCCAGCAGCTTACGGGGGGCGGCAAATTCACCCCTCCACTTT,CASSLRGAANSPLHF
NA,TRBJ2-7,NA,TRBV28,TGTGCCAGTAGGTCCGGGGAGACCGAATACGAGCAGTACTTC,CASRSGETEYEQYF
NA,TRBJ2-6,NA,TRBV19,TGTGCCAGTAGTATAGTGCAGGGTCTTCTAACGGCCGGGGCCAACGTCCTGACTTTC,CASSIVQGLLTAGANVLTF
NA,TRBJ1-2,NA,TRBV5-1,TGCGCCAGCAGCTTGGCCGACAGAACCTTTGGCTACACCTTC,CASSLADRTFGYTF
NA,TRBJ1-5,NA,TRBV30,TGTGCTTACCGGGGGGGGGCCAATCAGCCCCAGCATTTT,CAYRGGANQPQHF
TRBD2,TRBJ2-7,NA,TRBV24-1,TGTGCCACCAGTGATTCACTAGCGGGGGTCGAGCAGTACTTC,CATSDSLAGVEQYF
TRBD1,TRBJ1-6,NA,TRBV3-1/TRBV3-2,TGTGCCAGCCTAAACCAGGGGGGCGGTGAGGATTCACCCCTCCACTTT,CASLNQGGGEDSPLHF
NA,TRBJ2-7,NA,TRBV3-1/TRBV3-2,TGTGCCAGCAGCCAAGGGGTGGGGACTCGGTACTTC,CASSQGVGTRYF
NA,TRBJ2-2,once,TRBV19,TGTGCCAGTAGTATAGATGCGCGGACAGTGAACACCGGGGAGCTGTTTTTT,CASSIDARTVNTGELFF
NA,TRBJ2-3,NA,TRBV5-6,TGTGCCAGCAGCTTGGAACACACTTACACAGATACGCAGTATTTT,CASSLEHTYTDTQYF
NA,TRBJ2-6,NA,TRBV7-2,TGTGCCAGCAGCTTAGTGTCTAGCAGCGTCTCTGGGGCCAACGTCCTGACTTTC,CASSLVSSSVSGANVLTF
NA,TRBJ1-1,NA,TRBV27,TGTGCCAGCTATCTTCGGCCGGGGTCCACTGAAGCTTTCTTT,CASYLRPGSTEAFF
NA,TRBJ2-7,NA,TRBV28,TGTGCCAGCAGAAACTTGCACGAGCAGTACTTC,CASRNLHEQYF
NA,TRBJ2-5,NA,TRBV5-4,TGTGCCAGCAGCTTTACGACAAACGAAGAGACCCAGTACTTC,CASSFTTNEETQYF
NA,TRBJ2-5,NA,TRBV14,TGTGCCAGCAGTCGCGTGACCGGGGGTTTCCAAGAGACCCAGTACTTC,CASSRVTGGFQETQYF
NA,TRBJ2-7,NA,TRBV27,TGTGCCAGCTCTTGGGCAGGAAGCTCCTACGAGCAGTACTTC,CASSWAGSSYEQYF
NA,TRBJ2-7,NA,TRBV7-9,TGTGCCAGCAGCTTTTCGTCGACTGAGGTGAAATACGAGCAGTACTTC,CASSFSSTEVKYEQYF
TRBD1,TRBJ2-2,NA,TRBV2,TGTGCCAGCAGTGAGGACAGGGTCGGCACCGGGGAGCTGTTTTTT,CASSEDRVGTGELFF
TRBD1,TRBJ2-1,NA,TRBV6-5,TGTGCCAGCAGTTACTCTCGGACAGGGGGTTACAATGAGCAGTTCTTC,CASSYSRTGGYNEQFF
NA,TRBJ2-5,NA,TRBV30,TGTGCCTGCAGAGCGTGGGAGACCCAGTACTTC,CACRAWETQYF
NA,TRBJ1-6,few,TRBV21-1,TGTGCCAGCAGCTTTGCGAGGGACTCACCCCTCCACTTT,CASSFARDSPLHF
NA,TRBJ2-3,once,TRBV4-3,TGCGCCAGCAGCCAAGGAGTCTTGGAGAGCACAGATACGCAGTATTTT,CASSQGVLESTDTQYF
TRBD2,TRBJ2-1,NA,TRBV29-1,TGCAGCGCCCAAGGGCTAGCGGGCTCTACCAATGAGCAGTTCTTC,CSAQGLAGSTNEQFF
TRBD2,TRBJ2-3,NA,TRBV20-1,TGCAGTGCTAGTGCTCTAGCGGGGGACACAGATACGCAGTATTTT,CSASALAGDTDTQYF
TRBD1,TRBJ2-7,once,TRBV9,TGTGCCAGCAGCGTAGGAGGGGGCGCGTACGAGCAGTACTTC,CASSVGGGAYEQYF
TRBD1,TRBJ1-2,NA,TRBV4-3,TGCGCCAGCAGCCACCAGATAGACAGGGGAGATGGCTACACCTTC,CASSHQIDRGDGYTF
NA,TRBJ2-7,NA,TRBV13,TGTGCCAGCAGCAACCAAACGGGGGAGGGGGCCTACGAGCAGTACTTC,CASSNQTGEGAYEQYF
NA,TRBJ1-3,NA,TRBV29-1,TGCAGCGTTGCACCCGGCTCTGGAAACACCATATATTTT,CSVAPGSGNTIYF
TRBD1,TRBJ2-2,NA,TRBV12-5,TGTGCTAGTGGGGATGGGACAGGGTCGCCCGGGGAGCTGTTTTTT,CASGDGTGSPGELFF
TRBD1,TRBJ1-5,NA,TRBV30,TGTGCCTGGACCAACCGGGACAGAAATCAGCCCCAGCATTTT,CAWTNRDRNQPQHF
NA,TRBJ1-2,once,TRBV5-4,TGTGCCAGCAGCTTGTTGAGGGAGGGCCCTAACTATGGCTACACCTTC,CASSLLREGPNYGYTF